The 31 T cell receptor beta chains listed next were all sequenced from one sample in a study of glioma-infiltrating T cells after dendritic cell vaccination. Repertoires were generated with immunoSEQ multiplex PCR, while TCRdb's copy carries only in-frame clones and drops some. The data contain roughly 100,000 clones, around 81% of them singletons. Source: blood, taken before dendritic cell vaccination. The source is a human donor with glioblastoma.

This chain joins TRBV5-1 and TRBJ2-1, with 15 nucleotides matching TRBD2. The CDR3 has 15 amino acids. Germline trimming cut 4 bases from V and 8 bases from J; bases unmatched to any gene: 4. The germline V gene encodes CDR1 SGHRS and CDR2 YFSETQ. The CDR3 DNA sequence: TGCGCCAGCAGCATCGGACTAGCGGGGGGGGATGAGCAGTTCTTC. Translation gives CASSIGLAGGDEQFF.

The chain combines TRBV13 with TRBJ2-3; D is possibly TRBD2 (6 bases). The CDR3 is 14 residues long. CDR1 and CDR2 from the germline V gene are PRHDT and FYEKMQ (reference sequence). Trimming removed 6 bases at V and 2 bases at J, with 12 bases between. Here the CDR3 reads CASRRDLITDTQYF. The CDR3 nucleotides are TGTGCCAGCAGGCGGGACTTAATCACAGATACGCAGTATTTT.

The chain has TRBV5-8 and TRBJ1-1, with D possibly being TRBD1 (6 bases). V dropped 1 base and J dropped 4 bases, with 14 bases sitting between them. Germline loops: CDR1 SGHTS, CDR2 YDEGEE. This CDR3 contains 15 residues. The CDR3 is CASSLRAGEGTEAFF. DNA for the CDR3: TGTGCCAGCAGCTTGAGGGCAGGGGAAGGCACTGAAGCTTTCTTT.

This clone was detected a few times. V and J are TRBV10-3 and TRBJ2-1; possibly TRBD2 for D (6 bases). Germline V CDR1 and CDR2: ENHRY, SYGVKD. V lost 11 bases to trimming and J lost 6 bases, with 14 bases between them. This CDR3 contains 12 residues. The CDR3 spells CADPTRGNEQFF. In nucleotides, the CDR3 is TGTGCCGATCCGACTAGAGGCAATGAGCAGTTCTTC.

The rearrangement joins TRBV7-2 to TRBJ2-7; 7 bases are a match to TRBD1. This CDR3 has 15 amino acids. Unmatched junction bases numbered 9, after V lost 2 bases and J lost 5 bases. CDR1 is SGHTA, CDR2 FQGNSA, per germline. The CDR3 nucleotides are TGTGCCAGCAGCTTACCAGACAGGGTATTACACGAGCAGTACTTC. Encoded protein: CASSLPDRVLHEQYF.

The rearrangement uses TRBV7-3 and TRBJ1-2; the match to TRBD1 covers 8 bases. The CDR3 length is 13 residues. The ends lost 3 bases at V and 8 bases at J; junction bases unmatched: 5. The germline gives CDR1 SGHTA, CDR2 FQGTGA. Here the CDR3 DNA reads TGTGCCAGCAGCTTGGGACAGGCTACCGGCTACACCTTC. It encodes CASSLGQATGYTF. The full variable domain, rest sourced from reference TRBV7-3 and TRBJ1-2, is GAGVSQTPSNKVTEKGKYVELRCDPISGHTALYWYRQSLGQGPEFLIYFQGTGAADDSGLPNDRFFAVRPEGSVSTLKIQRTERGDSAVYLCASSLGQATGYTFGSGTRLTVV.

This chain links TRBV7-9 with TRBJ1-1, with D perhaps matching TRBD1 (5 bases). The CDR3 consists of 15 residues. The germline V gene encodes CDR1 SEHNR and CDR2 FQNEAQ (reference sequence). With 1 base removed from V and 4 bases from J, the gap between germline ends came to 13 bases. The chain's CDR3 is CASSLVLGRGTEAFF. The CDR3 nucleotides are TGTGCCAGCAGCTTAGTGCTGGGGCGTGGCACTGAAGCTTTCTTT. Supplemented by reference TRBV7-9 and TRBJ1-1, the full variable domain reads DTGVSQNPRHKITKRGQNVTFRCDPISEHNRLYWYRQTLGQGPEFLTYFQNEAQLEKSRLLSDRFSAERPKGSFSTLEIQRTEQGDSAMYLCASSLVLGRGTEAFFGQGTRLTVV.

The chain carries TRBV2 and TRBJ2-1; 8 positions match TRBD2. The germline V gene encodes CDR1 SNHLY and CDR2 FYNNEI. The V and J ends lost 5 bases and 2 bases, in that order; junction bases with no gene match: 5. This CDR3 has 15 amino acids. The CDR3 here is CASSNRAGAYNEQFF. The CDR3 nucleotides read TGTGCCAGCAGTAACCGAGCGGGGGCCTACAATGAGCAGTTCTTC.

The V and J genes are TRBV5-1 and TRBJ2-7, with D tentatively TRBD1 (6 bases). The CDR3 is made up of 15 amino acids. Germline lookup yields CDR1 SGHRS and CDR2 YFSETQ. Trimming took off 0 bases at V and 2 bases at J, with 12 bases between the two ends. CDR3 nucleotide sequence: TGCGCCAGCAGCTTGGTTGGGGGCGCTACCTACGAGCAGTACTTC. This sequence encodes CASSLVGGATYEQYF.

This clone was picked up a small number of times. The V call is TRBV30, the J call TRBJ2-2; 11 nucleotides agree with TRBD1. After removal of 3 bases from V and 4 bases from J, the junction contained 7 bases not matched to a gene. This CDR3 has 16 amino acids. In germline, CDR1 is GTSNPN, CDR2 SVGIG (reference sequence). The CDR3 bases are TGTGCCTGGAGCCCGGGACAGGGGGTTATCACCGGGGAGCTGTTTTTT. Translation gives CAWSPGQGVITGELFF. Drawing the rest from reference TRBV30 and TRBJ2-2, the complete variable domain is SQTIHQWPATLVQPVGSPLSLECTVEGTSNPNLYWYRQAAGRGLQLLFYSVGIGQISSEVPQNLSASRPQDRQFILSSKKLLLSDSGFYLCAWSPGQGVITGELFFGEGSRLTVL.

The chain links TRBV4-1 to TRBJ2-1, with 11 bases identical to TRBD2. Germline CDR1 reads MGHRA; CDR2 reads YSYEKL. V shed 4 bases, J shed 6 bases, and the junction held 5 bases outside the gene matches. This CDR3 has 15 amino acids. The CDR3 DNA reads as TGCGCCAGCAGCCTGGGACTAGCGGACAGCAATGAGCAGTTCTTC. Protein: CASSLGLADSNEQFF.

This sequence joins TRBV7-3 and TRBJ1-1, with TRBD1 matching 9 bases. Germline V gene sequence: CDR1 SGHTA, CDR2 FQGTGA. The junction had 4 bases not matched to a gene; V was cut back by 5 bases and J by 3 bases. CDR3 size: 14 residues. CDR3 protein: CASSPGQGYTEAFF. The CDR3 DNA reads as TGTGCCAGCAGCCCGGGACAGGGCTACACTGAAGCTTTCTTT.

In nucleotides, the CDR3 is TGTGCCAGCAGCAAGGGACTAGCGGGGGGGAAAGAGACCCAGTACTTC. Translated: CASSKGLAGGKETQYF. The chain recombines TRBV5-4 with TRBJ2-5, with 16 bases identical to TRBD2. The V segment lost 4 bases and the J segment 3 bases; nucleotides outside the gene matches: 3. The CDR3 length is 16 residues. Germline-derived CDR1 and CDR2 are SGHNT and YYREEE (reference sequence).

This clone occurred a few times. This chain uses TRBV19 with TRBJ2-3; maybe TRBD2 (6 bases). Between the trimmed V and J ends, which lost 5 bases and 3 bases, there was a span of 12 bases. CDR1 LNHDA and CDR2 SQIVND come from the germline V gene (reference sequence). The CDR3 is 14 residues long. In DNA, the CDR3 is TGTGCCAGTAGTGCTGTGCGGGGTACAGATACGCAGTATTTT. Translating gives CASSAVRGTDTQYF.

This rearrangement joins TRBV5-1 to TRBJ1-1; 8 positions agree with TRBD1. CDR1 is SGHRS and CDR2 is YFSETQ in the germline V gene. This CDR3 is 14 amino acids long. With V trimmed by 4 bases and J by 3 bases, 5 bases remained unmatched. CDR3 in amino acids: CASSPTGEDTEAFF. The CDR3 DNA reads TGCGCCAGCAGCCCGACAGGGGAGGACACTGAAGCTTTCTTT.

With regard to this clone: In the same sample, other DNA sequences code for this CDR3. This sequence joins TRBV5-1 and TRBJ2-5; a weak D match, TRBD1 (6 bases). This CDR3 contains 14 residues. Looked up from germline, CDR1 is SGHRS and CDR2 is YFSETQ. V was clipped by 4 bases and J by 4 bases, with 14 bases between them. In nucleotides, the CDR3 is TGCGCCAGCAGCACAGGGTTGACGGGAGAGACCCAGTACTTC. As protein: CASSTGLTGETQYF.

The chain couples TRBV7-9 to TRBJ2-3, with D unclear. This CDR3 has 12 amino acids. V was cut by 1 base and J by 5 bases, with 4 bases left in between. Germline V CDR1 and CDR2: SEHNR, FQNEAQ (reference sequence). CDR3 nucleotide sequence: TGTGCCAGCAGCTTAGTCCGAGATACGCAGTATTTT. It codes for CASSLVRDTQYF.

The genes are TRBV2 and TRBJ2-5; 7 bases match TRBD1. Per the germline V gene, CDR1 is SNHLY and CDR2 is FYNNEI. J was trimmed by 2 bases and V by 1 base; bases with no gene match: 4. The CDR3 is 15 residues long. CDR3 residues: CASSEETGWQETQYF. The CDR3 nucleotides read TGTGCCAGCAGTGAAGAGACAGGGTGGCAAGAGACCCAGTACTTC.

The chain is built from TRBV7-9 and TRBJ1-5, with 8 bases that match TRBD1. Per germline, CDR1 SEHNR and CDR2 FQNEAQ (reference sequence). V lost 1 base to trimming and J lost 7 bases; unmatched junction nucleotides: 3. The CDR3 is 14 amino acids. CDR3 in DNA: TGTGCCAGCAGCTTAGAAGCAGGGGGCCAGCCCCAGCATTTT. As protein: CASSLEAGGQPQHF. Full variable domain (outside the CDR3, taken from reference TRBV7-9 and TRBJ1-5): DTGVSQNPRHKITKRGQNVTFRCDPISEHNRLYWYRQTLGQGPEFLTYFQNEAQLEKSRLLSDRFSAERPKGSFSTLEIQRTEQGDSAMYLCASSLEAGGQPQHFGDGTRLSIL.

The chain employs TRBV7-8 and TRBJ1-1; the match to TRBD1 covers 9 bases. The CDR3 extends over 15 amino acids. Germline V gene sequence: CDR1 SGHVS, CDR2 FQNEAQ. V dropped 5 bases and J dropped 6; count of bases not matched to a gene: 10. The CDR3 sequence is CASSPTQGASAEAFF. The CDR3 bases are TGTGCCAGCAGCCCTACACAGGGGGCGTCCGCTGAAGCTTTCTTT.

The chain recombines TRBV18 with TRBJ1-1, with TRBD1 matching 8 bases. V lost 3 bases and J lost 6; bases outside the gene matches: 6. This CDR3 region has 14 residues. CDR1 KGHSH and CDR2 LQKENI come from the germline V gene. The CDR3 protein is CASSPPGTGPEAFF. The CDR3 DNA reads TGTGCCAGCTCACCTCCTGGGACAGGCCCTGAAGCTTTCTTT.

The CDR3 reads CATPGQGKSTRLYNEQFF. Here the CDR3 DNA reads TGTGCCACACCGGGACAGGGTAAATCTACAAGACTATACAATGAGCAGTTCTTC. This sequence joins TRBV5-5 and TRBJ2-1, with 9 nucleotides matching TRBD1. The CDR3 covers 18 residues. The trim removed 9 bases at V and 4 bases at J, leaving 20 bases unmatched. Germline CDR1 is SGHKS and CDR2 is YYEKEE (reference sequence). Supplemented by reference TRBV5-5 and TRBJ2-1, the full variable domain reads DAGVTQSPTHLIKTRGQQVTLRCSPISGHKSVSWYQQVLGQGPQFIFQYYEKEERGRGNFPDRFSARQFPNYSSELNVNALLLGDSALYLCATPGQGKSTRLYNEQFFGPGTRLTVL.

The V gene is TRBV7-6, the J gene TRBJ2-1, with TRBD2 matching over 7 bases. The CDR3 runs to 15 residues. Trimming took 5 bases from V and 5 from J; bases not matched to a gene: 9. Looked up from germline, CDR1 is SGHVS and CDR2 is FNYEAQ. The CDR3, as DNA: TGTGCCAGCAGCCAAGGACTAGTCCCCGACAATGAGCAGTTCTTC. Its translation is CASSQGLVPDNEQFF.

The chain couples TRBV15 to TRBJ1-5; 8 bases line up with TRBD1. CDR3 length equals 16 residues. The V segment lost 0 bases and the J segment 4 bases; nucleotides outside the gene matches: 5. CDR1 is LNHNV, CDR2 YYDKDF, per germline (reference sequence). CDR3 region: CATSRDAGGFNQPQHF. In DNA, the CDR3 is TGTGCCACCAGCAGAGATGCAGGGGGCTTTAATCAGCCCCAGCATTTT.

The chain recombines TRBV6-1 with TRBJ1-1; 8 nucleotides align to TRBD1. The CDR3 runs to 14 residues. Losses at the gene ends were 2 bases for V and 3 bases for J; bases not matched to a gene: 2. CDR1 and CDR2 from the germline V gene are MNHNS and SASEGT. CDR3 DNA sequence: TGTGCCAGCAGTGAAAAACAGGGGGACACTGAAGCTTTCTTT. This sequence encodes CASSEKQGDTEAFF.

This clone was seen only a few times. The rearrangement uses TRBV5-4 and TRBJ1-1, with D possibly matching TRBD1 (6 bases). The germline V and J ends were trimmed by 0 bases and 5 bases, with 11 bases remaining between them. CDR3 size: 14 residues. Germline V gives CDR1 SGHNT, CDR2 YYREEE (reference sequence). CDR3 in amino acids: CASSLVQGSTEAFF. CDR3 sequence (DNA): TGTGCCAGCAGCTTGGTACAGGGCTCGACTGAAGCTTTCTTT.

This chain uses TRBV9 with TRBJ2-4, with D perhaps matching TRBD2 (5 bases). Trimming pared 0 bases from V and 8 bases from J, leaving 18 bases between. This CDR3 is built from 16 residues. Germline CDR1 is SGDLS and CDR2 is YYNGEE. The CDR3 protein is CASSVDAAGGWDIQYF. The CDR3 DNA follows: TGTGCCAGCAGCGTAGACGCGGCGGGTGGCTGGGACATTCAGTACTTC.

The chain is built from TRBV4-1 and TRBJ1-2, with D maybe TRBD1 (5 bases). Germline V gene lookup returns CDR1 MGHRA and CDR2 YSYEKL. V dropped 3 bases and J dropped 1 base, with 12 bases sitting between them. CDR3 size: 15 residues. The CDR3 bases are TGCGCCAGCAGCCATGAAGGGGCGTATAACTATGGCTACACCTTC. It yields the protein CASSHEGAYNYGYTF.

In its sample, this clone was seen a few times. The chain employs TRBV7-9 and TRBJ2-1; D unclear. The germline gives CDR1 SEHNR, CDR2 FQNEAQ (reference sequence). The length of the CDR3 is 12 residues. The germline V and J ends were trimmed by 6 bases and 9 bases, with 12 bases remaining between them. The DNA for the CDR3 is TGTGCCAGCAGTCCTCTGGCCCGTGAGCAGTTCTTC. This translates into CASSPLAREQFF.

The gene calls are TRBV10-3 and TRBJ2-1; 7 nucleotides align to TRBD1. The CDR3 runs to 14 residues. The V gene end was trimmed by 3 bases and the J gene end by 9 bases; junction bases not matched to a gene: 8. Per the germline V gene, CDR1 is ENHRY and CDR2 is SYGVKD. The CDR3 is CAISDPRGGGEQFF. The CDR3 region has the DNA TGTGCCATCAGTGATCCCCGAGGGGGCGGTGAGCAGTTCTTC.

The chain carries TRBV5-5 and TRBJ1-2; 9 bases agree with TRBD1. The CDR3 length is 15 residues. J was trimmed by 4 bases and V by 4 bases; bases with no gene match: 8. CDR1 is SGHKS, CDR2 YYEKEE, per germline (reference sequence). The CDR3: CASSPSGTGTYGYTF. CDR3 bases: TGTGCCAGCAGCCCGTCCGGGACAGGGACCTATGGCTACACCTTC.